These T cell receptor beta chains were read from a single sample in a study of T cell changes during pregnancy in multiple sclerosis. Profiling relied on immunoSEQ multiplex PCR, and the TCRdb table lists in-frame clones only, not all of them. This repertoire shows some 49,000 clones, roughly nine tenths found once; its top ten account for approximately 0.39%. Sample: CD4+ T cells from peripheral blood mononuclear cells, taken in the second trimester of pregnancy. The receptors derive from a female donor in good health, enrolled as a control in a pregnancy study. The CDR3 runs from the conserved cysteine through the conserved F or W. The order of the fields is CDR3 protein, CDR3 DNA, V gene, J gene, clone size, D gene. D genes are given only for firm matches. Size tells how often a clone was seen (once, few, many) or the class of an expanded clone, and some rows leave it out.

CAVRLHSTDTQYF,TGTGCCGTTCGACTTCACAGCACAGATACGCAGTATTTT,TRBV7-2,TRBJ2-3,once,-
CASSLGTVSYEQYF,TGTGCCAGCAGCCTCGGGACAGTTTCCTACGAGCAGTACTTC,TRBV7-2,TRBJ2-7,-,TRBD1
CATSTGGASEQFF,TGTGCCACCAGCACGGGGGGCGCGAGTGAGCAGTTCTTC,TRBV15,TRBJ2-1,-,-
CASSLVRENGYTF,TGTGCCAGCAGCTTAGTGCGGGAAAATGGCTACACCTTC,TRBV7-2,TRBJ1-2,once,-
CASSEAGLREQFF,TGTGCCAGCAGTGAAGCCGGACTCCGCGAGCAGTTCTTC,TRBV6-1,TRBJ2-1,few,-
CASSLQAGAPGNEQFF,TGTGCCAGCAGCCTCCAAGCGGGGGCCCCTGGCAATGAGCAGTTCTTC,TRBV7-3,TRBJ2-1,-,TRBD2
CASSYWGRGRTEAFF,TGTGCCAGCAGTTACTGGGGCAGGGGAAGGACTGAAGCTTTCTTT,TRBV6-5,TRBJ1-1,-,-
CASSPRGSSTDTQYF,TGTGCCAGCAGCCCGCGGGGTTCTAGCACAGATACGCAGTATTTT,TRBV9,TRBJ2-3,-,-
CASRLGAGNTIYF,TGTGCCAGCAGACTGGGGGCCGGAAACACCATATATTTT,TRBV13,TRBJ1-3,-,-
CASRDRDRVFEKLFF,TGTGCCAGCAGAGACCGGGACAGGGTATTTGAAAAACTGTTTTTT,TRBV19,TRBJ1-4,-,TRBD1
CASSYGGRYEQYF,TGTGCCAGCAGTTATGGGGGCCGATACGAGCAGTACTTC,TRBV6-6,TRBJ2-7,-,-
CASSARENTEAFF,TGTGCCAGCAGTGCGAGAGAGAACACTGAAGCTTTCTTT,TRBV6-1,TRBJ1-1,-,-
CASSSGGKGTEAFF,TGTGCCAGCAGCTCCGGGGGAAAGGGCACTGAAGCTTTCTTT,TRBV11-3,TRBJ1-1,-,-
CASSRTGQSTNEKLFF,TGTGCCAGCAGCCGGACAGGGCAATCAACTAATGAAAAACTGTTTTTT,TRBV5-6,TRBJ1-4,few,TRBD1